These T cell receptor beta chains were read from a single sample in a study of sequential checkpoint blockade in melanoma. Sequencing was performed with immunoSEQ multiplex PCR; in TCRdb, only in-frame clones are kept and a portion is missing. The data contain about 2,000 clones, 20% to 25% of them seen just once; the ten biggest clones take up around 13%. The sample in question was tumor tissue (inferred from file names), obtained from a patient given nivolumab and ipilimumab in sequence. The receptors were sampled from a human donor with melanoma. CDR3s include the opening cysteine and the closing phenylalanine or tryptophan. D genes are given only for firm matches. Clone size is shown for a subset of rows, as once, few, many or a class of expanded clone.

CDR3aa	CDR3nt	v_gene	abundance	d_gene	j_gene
CASSQDRLAGGETQYF	TGCGCCAGCAGCCAAGATCGCCTAGCGGGGGGAGAGACCCAGTACTTC	TRBV4-1	medium-sized	TRBD2	TRBJ2-5
CAISEPTRTGEETQYF	TGTGCCATCAGTGAGCCGACCCGGACAGGGGAAGAGACCCAGTACTTC	TRBV10-3	-	TRBD1	TRBJ2-5
CASNGQGIFMNTEAFF	TGTGCCAGCAATGGACAGGGGATTTTCATGAACACTGAAGCTTTCTTT	TRBV11-3	medium-sized	TRBD1	TRBJ1-1
CASSPRLTGGNTEAFF	TGTGCCAGCTCACCACGCCTGACAGGGGGGAACACTGAAGCTTTCTTT	TRBV18	-	TRBD1	TRBJ1-1
CASSGTGSVVSNQPQHF	TGTGCCAGCTCCGGGACAGGGTCGGTTGTTAGCAATCAGCCCCAGCATTTT	TRBV19	-	TRBD1	TRBJ1-5
CASKRAGTGNTIYF	TGTGCCAGCAAACGGGCAGGGACTGGAAACACCATATATTTT	TRBV6-8	few	-	TRBJ1-3
CASSRGGRGGEETQYF	TGCGCCAGCAGCCGGGGGGGTCGCGGTGGGGAAGAGACCCAGTACTTC	TRBV1	medium-sized	-	TRBJ2-5
CASSTEQGEKLFF	TGTGCCAGCAGCACCGAACAGGGGGAAAAACTGTTTTTT	TRBV7-1	few	TRBD1	TRBJ1-4
CASSFGNSHNEQFF	TGCGCCAGCAGCTTTGGCAACAGCCACAATGAGCAGTTCTTC	TRBV5-1	-	-	TRBJ2-1
CASSPLGPSSGNTIYF	TGTGCCAGCAGCCCGCTAGGACCGAGCTCTGGAAACACCATATATTTT	TRBV14	-	-	TRBJ1-3
CASFNRGKGYTEAFF	TGTGCCAGCTTTAACAGGGGGAAAGGATACACTGAAGCTTTCTTT	TRBV6-8	-	TRBD1	TRBJ1-1
CASSPQGYTEAFF	TGTGCCAGCAGCCCCCAAGGATATACTGAAGCTTTCTTT	TRBV7-1	medium-sized	-	TRBJ1-1
CASSLPAVPYNEQFF	TGCGCCAGCAGCTTACCAGCGGTTCCTTACAATGAGCAGTTCTTC	TRBV5-1	-	-	TRBJ2-1
CASSLQVNQPQHF	TGTGCCAGCAGTTTACAGGTTAATCAGCCCCAGCATTTT	TRBV6-8	few	-	TRBJ1-5
CASSGLAGGLYNEQFF	TGTGCCAGCAGCGGGTTAGCGGGGGGTTTATACAATGAGCAGTTCTTC	TRBV9	-	TRBD2	TRBJ2-1
CASSLALGFATNEKLFF	TGTGCCAGCAGCTTGGCTCTGGGGTTTGCAACTAATGAAAAACTGTTTTTT	TRBV11-3	medium-sized	-	TRBJ1-4
CASSQAPQWGTEAFF	TGCGCCAGCAGCCAAGCGCCCCAGTGGGGCACTGAAGCTTTCTTT	TRBV4-1	medium-sized	-	TRBJ1-1
CASSSGGRTLGNGYTF	TGTGCCAGCAGCAGCGGGGGGAGAACGTTAGGGAATGGCTACACCTTC	TRBV9	many	-	TRBJ1-2
CASSLLGGANVLTF	TGTGCCAGCAGCCTCCTTGGTGGGGCCAACGTCCTGACTTTC	TRBV14	-	-	TRBJ2-6
CASSPSGGTTVEQYF	TGTGCCAGCAGCCCTAGCGGGGGGACTACCGTCGAGCAGTACTTC	TRBV11-3	many	TRBD2	TRBJ2-7
CASSLERGGYEQYF	TGTGCCAGCAGCTTAGAGCGGGGGGGCTACGAGCAGTACTTC	TRBV11-3	medium-sized	TRBD2	TRBJ2-7
CASSQDGGPTDTQYF	TGCGCCAGCAGCCAAGATGGGGGGCCCACAGATACGCAGTATTTT	TRBV23-1	medium-sized	-	TRBJ2-3
CAISESSSGGYNEQFF	TGTGCCATCAGTGAGTCCTCTAGCGGGGGGTACAATGAGCAGTTCTTC	TRBV10-3	-	TRBD2	TRBJ2-1
CASSLWGDTLRAFF	TGTGCCAGCAGCTTGTGGGGGGACACGTTGCGAGCTTTCTTT	TRBV11-3	medium-sized	-	TRBJ1-1
CASSLEGSPNTEAFF	TGCGCCAGCAGCTTGGAAGGCAGCCCGAACACTGAAGCTTTCTTT	TRBV5-1	-	-	TRBJ1-1
CASSPEGQGAYEQYF	TGTGCCAGCAGCCCCGAAGGACAGGGCGCGTACGAGCAGTACTTC	TRBV11-3	medium-sized	TRBD1	TRBJ2-7
CASSYSVRAAYENTIYF	TGTGCCAGCAGTTACTCGGTCCGGGCTGCCTATGAAAACACCATATATTTT	TRBV6-8	few	-	TRBJ1-3
CASSPSPKVSTDTQYF	TGTGCCAGCAGCCCGAGTCCGAAGGTTAGCACAGATACGCAGTATTTT	TRBV9	large	-	TRBJ2-3
CAWSLGGRYEQYF	TGTGCCTGGAGTCTCGGCGGAAGGTACGAGCAGTACTTC	TRBV30	-	-	TRBJ2-7
CASSPVGQGSQPQHF	TGTGCCAGCTCACCGGTGGGACAGGGAAGTCAGCCCCAGCATTTT	TRBV18	few	TRBD1	TRBJ1-5
CASSLDPQSFYEQYF	TGTGCCAGTAGCCTCGACCCCCAGTCCTTCTACGAGCAGTACTTC	TRBV19	-	-	TRBJ2-7
CASSLGGNSGTDTQYF	TGCGCCAGCAGCTTGGGAGGGAATAGCGGCACAGATACGCAGTATTTT	TRBV5-1	-	-	TRBJ2-3
CASSYVGGYEQYF	TGTGCCAGCAGCTATGTGGGCGGTTACGAGCAGTACTTC	TRBV7-2	many	-	TRBJ2-7
CATSGSRVSGEQFF	TGTGCCACCAGCGGCTCCCGAGTTAGTGGAGAGCAGTTCTTC	TRBV15	-	-	TRBJ2-1
CASTSPPSGKLFF	TGTGCCAGCACCTCACCCCCTTCCGGAAAACTGTTTTTT	TRBV28	few	-	TRBJ1-4
CASSLSRGEKLFF	TGCGCCAGCAGCTTGTCCAGGGGTGAAAAACTGTTTTTT	TRBV23-1	-	-	TRBJ1-4
CASTGLAGEKQYF	TGTGCCAGCACCGGACTAGCGGGGGAAAAGCAGTACTTC	TRBV6-8	-	TRBD2	TRBJ2-7
CASSAGGWHSDTQYF	TGTGCCAGCAGCGCCGGGGGGTGGCACTCCGATACGCAGTATTTT	TRBV9	medium-sized	TRBD2	TRBJ2-3
CASSSGLAGGADTQYF	TGTGCCAGCAGCTCGGGACTAGCGGGGGGGGCAGATACGCAGTATTTT	TRBV11-3	medium-sized	TRBD2	TRBJ2-3